A selection of T cell receptor beta chains follows, all from one sample in a study of blood T cell repertoires in COVID-19. Some clones are missing from TCRdb's copy, which holds only in-frame ones; the method was immunoSEQ multiplex PCR. Among 75,000 to 100,000 clones listed, roughly 87% were seen once. What was sequenced was peripheral blood. Receptors were obtained from a man between 60 and 70 years old with acute or convalescent COVID-19. Both conserved end residues are part of each CDR3. A D gene is named only where the DNA matches it firmly. Part of the rows lack a size; the others show once, few, many or a class for expanded clones.

D gene: TRBD1
V gene: TRBV6-5
clone size: -
J gene: TRBJ2-7
CDR3 DNA: TGTGCCAGCAGTCCCGACAGGGGCGCCTACGAGCAGTACTTC
CDR3 protein: CASSPDRGAYEQYF

D gene: TRBD1
V gene: TRBV15
clone size: -
J gene: TRBJ2-7
CDR3 DNA: TGTGCCACCAGCAGAGATGGGAGACAGGGGGGCGAGCAGTACTTC
CDR3 protein: CATSRDGRQGGEQYF

D gene: -
V gene: TRBV12-3/TRBV12-4
clone size: -
J gene: TRBJ1-2
CDR3 DNA: TGTGCCAGCAGTTTGATGGGGGGCTATGGCTACACCTTC
CDR3 protein: CASSLMGGYGYTF

D gene: -
V gene: TRBV15
clone size: -
J gene: TRBJ2-4
CDR3 DNA: TGTGCCACCAGCAGGGGACCTAGCGTAGCCAAAAACATTCAGTACTTC
CDR3 protein: CATSRGPSVAKNIQYF

D gene: -
V gene: TRBV9
clone size: -
J gene: TRBJ1-4
CDR3 DNA: TGTGCCAGCAGCGCCCCGGGTCGAAATGAAAAACTGTTTTTT
CDR3 protein: CASSAPGRNEKLFF

D gene: TRBD1
V gene: TRBV7-2
clone size: -
J gene: TRBJ1-2
CDR3 DNA: TGTGCCAGCAGTATCCCGGGACAGAATGGCTACACCTTC
CDR3 protein: CASSIPGQNGYTF

D gene: TRBD1
V gene: TRBV2
clone size: -
J gene: TRBJ2-1
CDR3 DNA: TGTGCCAGCAGTGAGGTCAGACAGGGGGCTTGGGAGCAGTTCTTC
CDR3 protein: CASSEVRQGAWEQFF

D gene: -
V gene: TRBV6-6
clone size: -
J gene: TRBJ2-1
CDR3 DNA: TGTGCCAGCAAAGTGGGCGGGCCCCCTTACAATGAGCAGTTCTTC
CDR3 protein: CASKVGGPPYNEQFF

D gene: TRBD2
V gene: TRBV5-6
clone size: -
J gene: TRBJ2-5
CDR3 DNA: TGTGCCAGCAGCCCGGGACTAGCGGAGCAGACCCAGTACTTC
CDR3 protein: CASSPGLAEQTQYF

D gene: -
V gene: TRBV3-1/TRBV3-2
clone size: -
J gene: TRBJ2-2
CDR3 DNA: TGTGCCAGCAGCCAAGGGCGGGCCGGGGAGCTGTTTTTT
CDR3 protein: CASSQGRAGELFF

D gene: -
V gene: TRBV27
clone size: -
J gene: TRBJ2-1
CDR3 DNA: TGTGCCAGCAGTTTATCGGTCCTCAGCTCCTACAATGAGCAGTTCTTC
CDR3 protein: CASSLSVLSSYNEQFF

D gene: -
V gene: TRBV2
clone size: -
J gene: TRBJ1-2
CDR3 DNA: TGTGCCAGCGGTGATTGGGAGAAGCGGGCTAGTGGCTACACCTTC
CDR3 protein: CASGDWEKRASGYTF

D gene: -
V gene: TRBV6-2/TRBV6-3
clone size: -
J gene: TRBJ1-1
CDR3 DNA: TGTGCCAGCAGTTACGCGATGAACACTGAAGCTTTCTTT
CDR3 protein: CASSYAMNTEAFF

D gene: -
V gene: TRBV2
clone size: -
J gene: TRBJ1-1
CDR3 DNA: TGTGCCAGCAGTGAATGGGACATAAACATGAACACTGAAGCTTTCTTT
CDR3 protein: CASSEWDINMNTEAFF

D gene: -
V gene: TRBV7-2
clone size: -
J gene: TRBJ2-3
CDR3 DNA: TGTGCCAGCAGCTTATTTACGGGGTTACGCTCGGAGTACACAGATACGCAGTATTTT
CDR3 protein: CASSLFTGLRSEYTDTQYF

D gene: -
V gene: TRBV2
clone size: once
J gene: TRBJ1-1
CDR3 DNA: TGTGCCAGCACCGAAGAGTGGATGGCGGGGAACACTGAAGCTTTCTTT
CDR3 protein: CASTEEWMAGNTEAFF

D gene: TRBD2
V gene: TRBV14
clone size: -
J gene: TRBJ2-1
CDR3 DNA: TGTGCCAGCAGCCGGGCTAGCGGTGGCAATGAGCAGTTCTTC
CDR3 protein: CASSRASGGNEQFF

D gene: -
V gene: TRBV6-2/TRBV6-3
clone size: few
J gene: TRBJ2-7
CDR3 DNA: TGTGCCAGCAGTTACACGGGGTACGAGCAGTACTTC
CDR3 protein: CASSYTGYEQYF

D gene: TRBD2
V gene: TRBV5-4
clone size: -
J gene: TRBJ2-3
CDR3 DNA: TGTGCCAGCAGCTCGACGGGACTAGTGCCAGATACGCAGTATTTT
CDR3 protein: CASSSTGLVPDTQYF

D gene: -
V gene: TRBV2
clone size: -
J gene: TRBJ2-7
CDR3 DNA: TGTGCCAGCAGTGTGGACATGTACGAGCAGTACTTC
CDR3 protein: CASSVDMYEQYF

D gene: TRBD1
V gene: TRBV6-5
clone size: -
J gene: TRBJ1-2
CDR3 DNA: TGTGCCAGCAGTCCCTACGGACAGGGTAACTATGGCTACACCTTC
CDR3 protein: CASSPYGQGNYGYTF

D gene: -
V gene: TRBV5-5
clone size: few
J gene: TRBJ1-2
CDR3 DNA: TGTGCCAGCAGCTTGTTGGAGGCCCCCTATGGCTACACCTTC
CDR3 protein: CASSLLEAPYGYTF

D gene: -
V gene: TRBV4-2
clone size: -
J gene: TRBJ1-1
CDR3 DNA: TGTGCCAGCAGCCCCCGCGATATGAACACTGAAGCTTTCTTT
CDR3 protein: CASSPRDMNTEAFF

D gene: TRBD1
V gene: TRBV7-2
clone size: -
J gene: TRBJ1-5
CDR3 DNA: TGTGCCAGCAGCTTAGTGTTTGGGACAGCTAGCAATCAGCCCCAGCATTTT
CDR3 protein: CASSLVFGTASNQPQHF

D gene: -
V gene: TRBV4-2
clone size: -
J gene: TRBJ1-2
CDR3 DNA: TGTGCCAGCAGCCAAGATAAGGGGTTAGACTATGGCTACACCTTC
CDR3 protein: CASSQDKGLDYGYTF

D gene: TRBD2
V gene: TRBV27
clone size: -
J gene: TRBJ2-5
CDR3 DNA: TGTGCCAGCAGTTTTAAACGGGGGGTCCAAGAGACCCAGTACTTC
CDR3 protein: CASSFKRGVQETQYF

D gene: -
V gene: TRBV5-6
clone size: -
J gene: TRBJ2-1
CDR3 DNA: TGTGCCAGCAGCTTGGTCGCGGGGAATGAGCAGTTCTTC
CDR3 protein: CASSLVAGNEQFF

D gene: TRBD1
V gene: TRBV2
clone size: -
J gene: TRBJ1-5
CDR3 DNA: TGTGCCAGCAGAGTGACAGGGATTAATCAGCCCCAGCATTTT
CDR3 protein: CASRVTGINQPQHF

D gene: TRBD2
V gene: TRBV5-8
clone size: -
J gene: TRBJ2-3
CDR3 DNA: TGTGCCAGCAGCCTTCGGCGGGGGGAAGGCACAGATACGCAGTATTTT
CDR3 protein: CASSLRRGEGTDTQYF

D gene: -
V gene: TRBV5-1
clone size: -
J gene: TRBJ2-7
CDR3 DNA: TGCGCCAGCAGCTTGGAATATGGGCCCTACGAGCAGTACTTC
CDR3 protein: CASSLEYGPYEQYF

D gene: TRBD1
V gene: TRBV9
clone size: -
J gene: TRBJ2-5
CDR3 DNA: TGTGCCAGCAGCGTAGTGGGACAGCAAGAAGAGACCCAGTACTTC
CDR3 protein: CASSVVGQQEETQYF

D gene: -
V gene: TRBV30
clone size: -
J gene: TRBJ2-1
CDR3 DNA: TGTGCCTGGAGCCCTATTTTCGCGGTGAGGCGTTTCGATGAGCAGTTCTTC
CDR3 protein: CAWSPIFAVRRFDEQFF

D gene: -
V gene: TRBV3-1/TRBV3-2
clone size: -
J gene: TRBJ1-1
CDR3 DNA: TGTGCCAGCAGCCCATCGACTGGGGGGGTGAACACTGAAGCTTTCTTT
CDR3 protein: CASSPSTGGVNTEAFF

D gene: TRBD1
V gene: TRBV29-1
clone size: -
J gene: TRBJ2-7
CDR3 DNA: TGCAGCGTGGGCGGACAGGGGATATACGAGCAGTACTTC
CDR3 protein: CSVGGQGIYEQYF

D gene: TRBD2
V gene: TRBV2
clone size: -
J gene: TRBJ2-2
CDR3 DNA: TGTGCCAGCAGCGCTAGCGGGGGGGAAACCGGGGAGCTGTTTTTT
CDR3 protein: CASSASGGETGELFF

D gene: TRBD1
V gene: TRBV18
clone size: -
J gene: TRBJ1-2
CDR3 DNA: TGTGCCAGCTCACCCGGGACAGGAGGTAATGGCTACACCTTC
CDR3 protein: CASSPGTGGNGYTF

D gene: -
V gene: TRBV20-1
clone size: -
J gene: TRBJ2-1
CDR3 DNA: TGCAGTGCTAGAGTAATGACAGGCGATTTCTTC
CDR3 protein: CSARVMTGDFF

D gene: TRBD2
V gene: TRBV19
clone size: -
J gene: TRBJ2-3
CDR3 DNA: TGTGCCAGTACCCGGGGGACTAGCGGGGGGAAAGGAGCAGATACGCAGTATTTT
CDR3 protein: CASTRGTSGGKGADTQYF

D gene: -
V gene: TRBV9
clone size: -
J gene: TRBJ1-3
CDR3 DNA: TGTGCCAGCAGCACCTCCCGGACCTGGACGGGAGCAAACACCATATATTTT
CDR3 protein: CASSTSRTWTGANTIYF

D gene: TRBD1
V gene: TRBV19
clone size: once
J gene: TRBJ1-2
CDR3 DNA: TGTGCCAGTAGTATAGGACAGGGGTCTAACTATGGCTACACCTTC
CDR3 protein: CASSIGQGSNYGYTF

D gene: -
V gene: TRBV6-5
clone size: -
J gene: TRBJ1-2
CDR3 DNA: TGTGCCAGCAGTTACTCGGGCCCCGATGGCTACACCTTC
CDR3 protein: CASSYSGPDGYTF

D gene: -
V gene: TRBV2
clone size: -
J gene: TRBJ2-1
CDR3 DNA: TGTGCCAGCAGTGACATCGGGTCCTACAATGAGCAGTTCTTC
CDR3 protein: CASSDIGSYNEQFF

D gene: -
V gene: TRBV9
clone size: -
J gene: TRBJ1-1
CDR3 DNA: TGTGCCAGCAGCTCGCACGGACTGCACACTGAAGCTTTCTTT
CDR3 protein: CASSSHGLHTEAFF

D gene: -
V gene: TRBV5-6
clone size: few
J gene: TRBJ1-5
CDR3 DNA: TGTGCCAGCAGCTCCCGGACAGCTAATCAGCCCCAGCATTTT
CDR3 protein: CASSSRTANQPQHF